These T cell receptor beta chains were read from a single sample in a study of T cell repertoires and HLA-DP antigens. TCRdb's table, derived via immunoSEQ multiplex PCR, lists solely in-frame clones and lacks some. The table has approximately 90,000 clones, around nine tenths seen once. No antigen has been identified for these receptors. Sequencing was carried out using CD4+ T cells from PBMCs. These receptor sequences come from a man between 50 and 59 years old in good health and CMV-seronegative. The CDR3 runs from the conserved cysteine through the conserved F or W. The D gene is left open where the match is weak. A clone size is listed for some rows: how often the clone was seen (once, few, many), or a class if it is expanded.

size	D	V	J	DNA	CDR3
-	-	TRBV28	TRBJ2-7	TGTGCCAGCAGTCAGGGGTACGAGCAGTACTTC	CASSQGYEQYF
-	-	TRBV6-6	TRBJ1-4	TGTGCCAGCAGCCGGGGAGAAGGGGCAACTAATGAAAAACTGTTTTTT	CASSRGEGATNEKLFF
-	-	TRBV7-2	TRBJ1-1	TGTGCCAGCAGCTTAATCCCGGTGGGCCAAAGCGCTGAAGCTTTCTTT	CASSLIPVGQSAEAFF
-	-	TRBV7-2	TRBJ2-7	TGTGCCAGCAGCTTAAGTGGAGCGGCCTACGAGCAGTACTTC	CASSLSGAAYEQYF
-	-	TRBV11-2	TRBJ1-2	TGTGCCAGCAGCCCAGCGGGGGGGCCCATGTTTAACTATGGCTACACCTTC	CASSPAGGPMFNYGYTF
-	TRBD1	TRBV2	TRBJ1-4	TGTGCCAGCATACGGGACAGGGGAGATGAAAAACTGTTTTTT	CASIRDRGDEKLFF
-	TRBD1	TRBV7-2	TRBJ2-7	TGTGCCAGCAGCCCCGGGGCCGGGACAGCCTCTTACGAGCAGTACTTC	CASSPGAGTASYEQYF
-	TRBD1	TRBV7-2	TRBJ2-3	TGTGCCAGCAGTCGGGACAGGGGCGCAGATACGCAGTATTTT	CASSRDRGADTQYF
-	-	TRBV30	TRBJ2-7	TGTGCCTGGAGCTCCGGGGTCTACGAGCAGTACTTC	CAWSSGVYEQYF
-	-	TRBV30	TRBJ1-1	TGTGCCTGGAGTCCCCACGGGGGCACTGAAGCTTTCTTT	CAWSPHGGTEAFF
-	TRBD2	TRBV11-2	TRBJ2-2	TGTGCCAGCAGCTCACATAGCGGGAGTAGGGCCGGGGAGCTGTTTTTT	CASSSHSGSRAGELFF
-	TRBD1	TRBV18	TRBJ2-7	TGTGCCAGCTCACATCCCGGGACAGGGGTTTTCGAGCAGTACTTC	CASSHPGTGVFEQYF
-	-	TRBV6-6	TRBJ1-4	TGTGCCAGCAGTTACCCCGCAGGGCCGGTGGAAAAACTGTTTTTT	CASSYPAGPVEKLFF
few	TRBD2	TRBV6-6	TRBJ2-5	TGTGCCAGCATGGGACTAGACCTCTTAGAGACCCAGTACTTC	CASMGLDLLETQYF
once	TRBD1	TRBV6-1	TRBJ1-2	TGTGCCAGCAGTGCCCTAGCAGGGGGACAGAACTATGGCTACACCTTC	CASSALAGGQNYGYTF